This T cell receptor beta chain is from a study of shared clonotypes between healthy human individuals (dated by TCRdb to 2018 to 2021). Context from the whole study: A couple of women and a few men aged 18 to 49 years were included in the cohort. For each donor, CD4 naive and CD4 memory were each given three plates, CD8 naive was given two plates, and CD8 memory was given one plate. To estimate repertoire size and how much clonotype sharing occurs between individuals, the study deeply sequenced the blood TCR repertoires of about five healthy adults. To increase sequencing depth and limit assay-specific biases, TCR repertoire library preparation and sequencing were carried out by different laboratories using diverse techniques. Leukapheresis yielded between about 0.94 and 8.9 billion PBMCs per donor.

Here is what the overall study found, with its caveats: Because the study included only a small number of donors, the genetic and exposure-history diversity represented was limited. Estimated clonotype richness was generally larger for naive than for memory subsets. Compared with non-shared clonotypes, the clonotypes found in all four sorted-subset donors had higher generation probabilities. Even with the large sequencing depth, rarefaction of the sorted-subset datasets indicated that sequencing was incomplete. Across several donors, roughly 5% of naive CD4, 3.5% of naive CD8, around 2.1% of memory CD4, and approximately 0.4% of memory CD8 clonotypes were shared. Pairwise subsampling indicated that sequencing depth was expected to affect the degree of clonotype sharing among donors. Only blood was sampled, and tissue TCR repertoires likely differ from those in blood.

The donors were healthy, HIV-negative adults who had no recently reported acute infections or vaccinations. All donors were Caucasian adults living in Nashville, Tennessee, USA. CD4+ T cells were enriched by magnetic negative selection; naive cells were then positively selected on CD45RA, and the negative fraction formed the memory subset. Blood was obtained by leukapheresis, after which PBMCs were separated by Ficoll-Histopaque density gradient centrifugation and cryopreserved in liquid nitrogen vapor phase. Purity and quantity of every magnetically sorted T cell population were checked by analytical flow cytometry. Genomic DNA was isolated from each sorted fraction and quantified by UV absorbance on a Nanodrop 2000c. Of note for this clone: The target of this receptor is not known. Per-base qualities were not stored, and no clone one base away is much larger.

Using the deep immunoSEQ assay, multiplex PCR amplified TCR CDR3 regions from genomic DNA. Genomic DNA extracted from each cell subset was distributed evenly over all wells of several immunoSEQ 96-well plates, and each plate served as one replicate. For sorted subsets, each replicate PCR was loaded with around 220 ng genomic DNA, equivalent to about 33,000 T cell genomes. The purified libraries were quantified using a Qubit 3.0 fluorometer, sized with a Bioanalyzer 2100, and then quantified again using the KAPA Library Quantification kit. Every immunoSEQ 96-well plate was sequenced on a dedicated single-read 150-cycle Illumina NextSeq 550 flow cell. Turning to the authors' computational methods: Because the immunoSEQ output held only junctional sequences and lacked quality scores, the filtering could not match the filtering applied to full-length reads. To assign V/J genes and CDR3, sequences were annotated using PyIR, a Python wrapper for IgBLAST v1.9, with IMGT germline references. Reads were removed for weak V/J assignments (E-value above 1e-6), missing CDR3, stop codons, out-of-frame junctions, or ambiguous translated residues. A V3J clonotype was defined by an identical inferred V gene, J gene, and CDR3 amino acid sequence. To compute the percentage overlap between repertoires, the number of shared unique clonotypes was divided by the size of the smaller repertoire. Repertoire richness was assessed with RTK rarefaction, the Chao1 estimator, and Recon v2.1 estimates of unobserved clonotypes. Generation probabilities were computed with OLGA for all TCRbeta clonotypes obtained by the gDNA method from a few donors. What TCRdb holds here is the immuneACCESS table cut down to in-frame rearrangements. Part of the clones is not present; checked against another copy, under half of the missing clones reflect an unresolved V gene, and the others are unexplained. V and J calls plus clone size are reproduced from that table; the DNA served to infer D and trimming. The sample data list roughly 2.5 million clones, and about 92% of these were observed just once. The ten largest clones add up to around 0.15% of the sample.

Specimen: naive CD4+ T cells sorted from blood. This sample's cell subset or site label indicates: CD45RA+ positively selected. This TCR derives from a man between 18 and 29 years old in good health.

The nucleotide sequence reads TGTGCCAGCAGTGGTGGGGGGTTAACAACTAATGAAAAACTGTTTTTT. Translated, this is CASSGGGLTTNEKLFF. The chain joins TRBV6-1 to TRBJ1-4; a weak D assignment points to TRBD1 (5 bases agree). As encoded in the germline V gene, CDR1 is MNHNS while CDR2 is SASEGT. Measured from the cysteine to the phenylalanine, the CDR3 is 16 residues long. The sequence is cut down to CDR3 DNA, 48 bases in frame from base 1. Deletion took 4 bases off V and 0 bases off J, with a span of 12 bases between the germline ends.